The clone carrying this TCR beta chain was picked up a small number of times. Its matching antigen is unknown. TCRdb re-called the 5' RACE reads through MiXCR, storing one row per CDR3 protein. The sample holds some 190,000 distinct CDR3 sequences, more than 15% seen once. The sample comes from a study of identical twins. Study-level results: The abundant beta clonotypes from cord blood had fewer insertions, and memory repertoires had none of this.

This sample also appeared in a second study, on T cells expressing NK-cell markers. This second study says: Just one sequenced donor of eight was HCMV-seronegative, while seven were seropositive. Sorting of alpha-beta TCR T cells alone was achieved in several experiments with an anti-gamma-delta TCR antibody.

The sequencing input was CD8+ T cells sorted from blood. The sequence came from a woman aged 18-30 years in good health.

CDR3 loop: CASSSDFSSGTQETQYF. Here the CDR3 DNA reads TGTGCCAGCAGTTCTGACTTCTCTAGCGGGACCCAAGAGACCCAGTACTTC. V usage is TRBV27 and J usage is TRBJ2-5; the match to TRBD2 covers 9 bases. V was clipped by 4 bases and J by 1 base; unmatched bases: 10. Germline CDR1 reads MNHEY; CDR2 reads SMNVEV (reference sequence). The CDR3 runs 17 residues.